This T cell receptor beta chain derives from a study of cytomegalovirus exposure and HLA in healthy donors. About the study: When roughly 420 donors were genotyped, approximately 81% of them were found to fall in the Caucasian-associated ancestry cluster.

13 Jbeta primers and 60 Vbeta primers were used for the PCR. Measured with immunoSEQ multiplex PCR; TCRdb has only the in-frame clones, and not every one. The sample shows 150,000 to 200,000 clones, approximately 70% of them seen only once. Turning to this clone: Its antigen is still unknown.

Findings and limits, study-wide: Later genetic work tied a missense DCLRE1C variant to beta-chain V and J trimming.

Germline CDR1 reads SQVTM; CDR2 reads ANQGSEA. Between the trimmed V and J ends, which lost 3 bases and 3 bases, there was a span of 6 bases. The CDR3 spans 12 residues. The TCR comes from a man aged 18 to 29 in good health and CMV-seropositive. Sequencing was carried out using PBMCs. This chain joins TRBV29-1 and TRBJ1-3; D is unresolved. CDR3 sequence reads: CSVEEDGNTIYF. The CDR3, as DNA: TGCAGCGTTGAGGAGGATGGAAACACCATATATTTT.